Below, 23 T cell receptor beta chains from the same sample are listed, as sequenced in a study of shared clonotypes between healthy human individuals. TCRdb's table, derived via immunoSEQ multiplex PCR, lists solely in-frame clones and lacks some. Of around 2.3 million clones in the sample, almost 96% are singletons; the top ten hold over 0.1%. Sequenced: naive CD4+ T cells sorted from blood. Subset given: CD45RA+ positively selected. These receptor sequences come from a man between 18 and 35 years old in good health.

The rearrangement links TRBV29-1 to TRBJ1-1; 9 bases agree with TRBD1. The V gene's germline CDR1 is SQVTM and CDR2 ANQGSEA. V was clipped by 6 bases and J by 2 bases; unmatched bases: 4. The CDR3 spans 13 residues. The CDR3 sequence: CSVATGGNTEAFF. CDR3 nucleotides: TGCAGCGTAGCGACAGGGGGAAACACTGAAGCTTTCTTT.

The V and J genes are TRBV11-2 and TRBJ2-1; D is unresolved. The CDR3 is 15 amino acids. The germline V gene encodes CDR1 SGHAT and CDR2 FQNNGV. Trimming stripped 5 bases from V and 1 base from J, with 12 bases between. The CDR3 bases are TGTGCCAGCAGCCCGTTTCTGGATTCCTACAATGAGCAGTTCTTC. It encodes CASSPFLDSYNEQFF.

The chain uses TRBV5-8 and TRBJ1-6; D is uncertain. Germline-derived CDR1 and CDR2 are SGHTS and YDEGEE. The CDR3 has 15 residues. V lost 0 bases, J lost 9 bases, and 13 bases lay in between. Written as DNA, the CDR3 is TGTGCCAGCAGCTTGGCGCAGTCAGTATCTTCACCCCTCCACTTT. Its translation is CASSLAQSVSSPLHF.

The rearrangement uses TRBV5-1 and TRBJ1-6, with unresolved D. This CDR3 spans 13 amino acids. Looked up from germline, CDR1 is SGHRS and CDR2 is YFSETQ. Deletions cut 4 bases from V and 6 bases from J, with 8 bases between. CDR3 nucleotide sequence: TGCGCCAGCAGCCTGGGGTCTAATTCACCCCTCCACTTT. Its translation is CASSLGSNSPLHF.

J is TRBJ1-2 and V is TRBV30; D is perhaps TRBD1 (6 bases). The V end lost 2 bases, the J end lost 0 bases, and 16 bases lay between the germline ends. The CDR3 is made up of 16 amino acids. The germline V gene has CDR1 GTSNPN and CDR2 SVGIG (reference sequence). In nucleotides, the CDR3 is TGTGCCTGGAGTCCTATTGACAGGCTAGCTAACTATGGCTACACCTTC. It specifies CAWSPIDRLANYGYTF.

This chain connects TRBV5-1 to TRBJ2-5; D is unresolved. CDR1 SGHRS and CDR2 YFSETQ come from the germline V gene. Trimming pared 4 bases from V and 0 bases from J, leaving 7 bases between. The CDR3 covers 13 residues. As DNA, the CDR3 is TGCGCCAGCAGCCCAGGCTACCAAGAGACCCAGTACTTC. Protein: CASSPGYQETQYF.

V gene TRBV6-5 combines with J gene TRBJ1-4; D is uncertain. The germline V and J ends were trimmed by 0 bases and 5 bases, with 4 bases remaining between them. CDR1 is MNHEY, CDR2 SVGAGI, per germline. The CDR3 sequence is 13 residues long. The CDR3 sequence: CASSYSLNEKLFF. The CDR3 nucleotides read TGTGCCAGCAGTTACTCACTAAATGAAAAACTGTTTTTT.

The chain uses TRBV5-1 and TRBJ2-2; 8 positions agree with TRBD1. With 5 bases clipped from V and 4 bases from J, the junction kept 7 bases outside the gene matches. In germline, CDR1 is SGHRS, CDR2 YFSETQ. This CDR3 region has 15 residues. CDR3 protein: CASSFGQGTTGELFF. In nucleotides, the CDR3 is TGCGCCAGCAGTTTTGGACAGGGAACCACCGGGGAGCTGTTTTTT.

The chain links TRBV6-5 to TRBJ1-3; no clear D gene. Germline-derived CDR1 and CDR2 are MNHEY and SVGAGI. The V end was cut by 5 bases, the J end by 2 bases, with 10 bases between. The CDR3 totals 14 residues. In DNA form, the CDR3 reads TGTGCCAGCAGTCGGGCGAAAACTGGAAACACCATATATTTT. This codes for CASSRAKTGNTIYF.

This rearrangement joins TRBV30 to TRBJ2-1; 10 bases line up with TRBD2. Germline lookup yields CDR1 GTSNPN and CDR2 SVGIG (reference sequence). The V and J ends lost 1 base and 7 bases, in that order; junction bases with no gene match: 10. The CDR3 totals 16 residues. DNA of the CDR3: TGTGCCTGGAGTGGAAAGCGGGGGGGCCCTTGGAATGAGCAGTTCTTC. The encoded protein is CAWSGKRGGPWNEQFF.

The chain recombines TRBV10-3 with TRBJ1-2; 9 bases map to TRBD1. Germline V gene lookup returns CDR1 ENHRY and CDR2 SYGVKD. CDR3 length: 15 amino acids. V lost 3 bases, J lost 4 bases, and 6 bases stayed unmatched. The DNA for the CDR3 is TGTGCCATCAGTGATCCGGGACAGGGACGCTATGGCTACACCTTC. Its protein is CAISDPGQGRYGYTF.

Comments on this clone: At the DNA level, this CDR3 is encoded by other sequences in the same sample as well. The chain links TRBV30 to TRBJ2-7; D unresolved. The germline V gene has CDR1 GTSNPN and CDR2 SVGIG (reference sequence). This CDR3 has 13 amino acids. Trimming took off 4 bases at V and 0 bases at J, with 10 bases between the two ends. CDR3 in DNA: TGTGCCTGGACCCCCACGGGCTCCTACGAGCAGTACTTC. Its translation: CAWTPTGSYEQYF.

V gene TRBV10-3 combines with J gene TRBJ2-1, with D perhaps TRBD1 or TRBD2 (5 bases each). Per the germline V gene, CDR1 is ENHRY and CDR2 is SYGVKD. Trimming shortened V by 10 bases and J by 6 bases, and 13 bases separated the two germline ends. This CDR3 contains 12 residues. The CDR3, as DNA: TGTGCCACAGCCCCCGGGGCCAATGAGCAGTTCTTC. Translation: CATAPGANEQFF.

This chain joins TRBV28 and TRBJ1-3; D may be TRBD1 (5 bases). Trimming cost V 5 bases and J 1 base, with 15 bases left between them. There are 16 residues in the CDR3. Germline V gene sequence: CDR1 MDHEN, CDR2 SYDVKM. CDR3: CASSGEGRLSGNTIYF. Here the CDR3 DNA reads TGTGCCAGCAGTGGGGAGGGACGGCTTTCTGGAAACACCATATATTTT.

V and J are TRBV7-6 and TRBJ2-5, with 15 bases fitting TRBD2. The V gene end was trimmed by 4 bases and the J gene end by 5 bases; junction bases not matched to a gene: 2. The CDR3 extends over 15 amino acids. The germline V gene encodes CDR1 SGHVS and CDR2 FNYEAQ. The CDR3 is CASSSGLAGGETQYF. DNA of the CDR3: TGTGCCAGCAGCTCGGGACTAGCGGGAGGCGAGACCCAGTACTTC. Filled out from reference TRBV7-6 and TRBJ2-5, the complete variable domain reads GAGVSQSPRYKVTKRGQDVALRCDPISGHVSLYWYRQALGQGPEFLTYFNYEAQQDKSGLPNDRFSAERPEGSISTLTIQRTEQRDSAMYRCASSSGLAGGETQYFGPGTRLLVL.

V is TRBV12-5 and J is TRBJ2-7, with 10 bases lining up with TRBD2. CDR3 length equals 16 residues. With V trimmed by 2 bases and J by 4 bases, 8 bases remained unmatched. Germline CDR1 and CDR2: LGHNT and FRNRAP. Here the CDR3 reads CASGLSLAGVRYEQYF. The CDR3 nucleotides read TGTGCTAGTGGTTTGTCGCTAGCGGGAGTCCGTTACGAGCAGTACTTC.

This clone was recorded once. This chain uses TRBV27 with TRBJ2-6, with 8 bases identical to TRBD1. V shed 2 bases and J 1 base; nucleotides not matched to a gene: 4. The CDR3 is made up of 17 amino acids. Germline CDR1 is MNHEY and CDR2 is SMNVEV (reference sequence). The DNA for the CDR3 is TGTGCCAGCAGTTTACAGGGGGCCCTTTCTGGGGCCAACGTCCTGACTTTC. It codes for CASSLQGALSGANVLTF.

This chain links TRBV30 with TRBJ1-2, with 7 bases matching TRBD1. This CDR3 spans 13 amino acids. Germline CDR1 and CDR2: GTSNPN and SVGIG (reference sequence). The trim removed 1 base at V and 6 bases at J, leaving 5 bases unmatched. CDR3 residues: CAWSGQGGHGYTF. CDR3 sequence (DNA): TGTGCCTGGAGTGGACAGGGCGGGCATGGCTACACCTTC.

This sequence joins TRBV25-1 and TRBJ2-5; no clear D gene. The ends were cut back, 1 base at V and 5 bases at J, with 2 bases in the middle. Germline lookup yields CDR1 MGHDK and CDR2 SYGVNS. The CDR3 runs to 11 residues. CDR3 residues: CASSELETQYF. The CDR3 DNA sequence: TGTGCCAGCAGTGAATTGGAGACCCAGTACTTC. The full variable domain, with the rest looked up from reference TRBV25-1 and TRBJ2-5, is EADIYQTPRYLVIGTGKKITLECSQTMGHDKMYWYQQDPGMELHLIHYSYGVNSTEKGDLSSESTVSRIRTEHFPLTLESARPSHTSQYLCASSELETQYFGPGTRLLVL.

CDR3 nucleotide sequence: TGTGCCAGCCCGGGGCGGGACTGGGTTTGCGAGCAGTACTTC. Translation: CASPGRDWVCEQYF. This rearrangement joins TRBV6-5 to TRBJ2-7; maybe TRBD2 (6 bases). Germline loops: CDR1 MNHEY, CDR2 SVGAGI. V was cut by 8 bases and J by 6 bases, with 20 bases left in between. CDR3 length: 14 amino acids.

In this sample, this clone turned up once. The V and J genes are TRBV9 and TRBJ1-2; 9 nucleotides line up with TRBD1. The CDR3 runs 15 residues. CDR1 is SGDLS and CDR2 is YYNGEE in the germline V gene. The junction had 7 bases not matched to a gene; V was cut back by 3 bases and J by 4 bases. In nucleotides, the CDR3 is TGTGCCAGCAGCGCGGGACAGGGTAACTTCTATGGCTACACCTTC. This encodes CASSAGQGNFYGYTF.

The chain uses TRBV7-2 and TRBJ1-5; D ambiguous. The CDR3 contains 13 residues. Germline values: CDR1 SGHTA, CDR2 FQGNSA. The V and J ends lost 5 bases and 9 bases respectively, with 14 bases between them. CDR3 DNA sequence: TGTGCCAGCAGCCTTACAGAGGCCAGGCCCCAGCATTTT. Translation gives CASSLTEARPQHF.

This chain's CDR3 is CASSPGGYEQYF. In nucleotides, the CDR3 is TGTGCCAGCAGCCCCGGCGGCTACGAGCAGTACTTC. This rearrangement joins TRBV5-6 to TRBJ2-7; D is undetermined. Trimming pared 4 bases from V and 3 bases from J, leaving 8 bases between. The germline gives CDR1 SGHDT, CDR2 YYEEEE. The CDR3 is made up of 12 amino acids.